These 26 T cell receptor beta chains came from one sample sequenced in a study of regulatory T cells in long-lasting Graves disease. Arm-PCR of CDR3 regions and iRepertoire HTBI primers were the basis on which TCR beta libraries were built. MiXCR, applied by TCRdb to the multiplex PCR reads, yields one record per CDR3 protein. The sample shows some 340,000 distinct CDR3 sequences, 23% of them seen only once. Sample time point: persistent/refractory GD, antithyroid drugs over 5 years with positive TRAb. The authors made the TCR library using RNA they extracted from PBMCs. The sample in question was peripheral blood mononuclear cells (PBMCs), obtained when the disease was refractory, from a patient treated with antithyroid drugs. These receptors originate from a woman aged 40 to 55 with Graves disease.

This clonotype has at least ten counts. The chain links TRBV12-3 or TRBV12-4 to TRBJ1-1, with 8 bases fitting TRBD1. The CDR3 has 13 residues. V was clipped by 6 bases and J by 4 bases; unmatched bases: 4. The CDR3 DNA reads as TGTGCCAGCAGACGAGGACAGGGCACTGAAGCTTTCTTT. It encodes CASRRGQGTEAFF.

This clonotype was seen a few times. This chain uses TRBV12-3 or TRBV12-4 with TRBJ2-1; 15 nucleotides align to TRBD2. V trimming: 6 bases; J trimming: 0 bases; junction bases outside the gene matches: 3. This CDR3 has 17 amino acids. The CDR3 DNA follows: TGTGCCAGCAGCCGGACTAGCGGGAGGGTCTCCTACAATGAGCAGTTCTTC. Protein product: CASSRTSGRVSYNEQFF.

The rearrangement joins TRBV5-1 to TRBJ2-7; D ambiguous. V lost 4 bases to trimming and J lost 3 bases, with 11 bases between them. This CDR3 has 13 residues. Per germline, CDR1 SGHRS and CDR2 YFSETQ. CDR3 nucleotides: TGCGCCAGCAGCACAAACCTGGGCTACGAGCAGTACTTC. Protein: CASSTNLGYEQYF.

This rearrangement joins TRBV6-1 to TRBJ2-7, with a possible D match to TRBD2 (6 bases). V dropped 6 bases and J dropped 7 bases, with 19 bases sitting between them. Germline CDR1 is MNHNS and CDR2 is SASEGT. This CDR3 has 14 residues. This CDR3 is CASSRDRGKREQYF. In DNA, the CDR3 is TGTGCCAGCAGCCGAGATCGGGGGAAGCGGGAGCAGTACTTC.

The chain combines TRBV6-5 with TRBJ2-3; D remains ambiguous. The length of the CDR3 is 14 residues. CDR1 and CDR2 from the germline V gene are MNHEY and SVGAGI. The germline V and J ends were trimmed by 3 bases and 1 base, with 8 bases remaining between them. The CDR3 nucleotides are TGTGCCAGCAGTTATGGTGCGGGCACAGATACGCAGTATTTT. Protein: CASSYGAGTDTQYF.

The chain recombines TRBV20-1 with TRBJ1-5; the D gene is possibly TRBD1 (6 bases). V was pared by 4 bases and J by 6 bases, with 10 bases between. The length of the CDR3 is 12 residues. Germline-derived CDR1 and CDR2 are DFQATT and SNEGSKA (reference sequence). The CDR3 sequence is CSATQGTQPQHF. The CDR3 DNA reads as TGCAGTGCTACACAGGGAACTCAGCCCCAGCATTTT.

The table lists this clonotype with a few counts. This sequence joins TRBV10-3 and TRBJ2-7; unclear D gene. The germline CDR1 and CDR2 sequences are ENHRY and SYGVKD. V was cut by 2 bases and J by 5 bases, with 4 bases left in between. The CDR3 is 11 amino acids. The CDR3 nucleotides are TGTGCCATCAGTGAGAGCGACGAGCAGTACTTC. The encoded protein is CAISESDEQYF.

Points on this clonotype: A clone one base away is much larger, so this may be a read error. This chain uses TRBV6-1 with TRBJ1-1; no firm D call. The ends were cut back, 5 bases at V and 0 bases at J, with 7 bases in the middle. Germline V gives CDR1 MNHNS, CDR2 SASEGT. This CDR3 region has 13 residues. The CDR3 loop reads CASSHDLNTEAFF. The CDR3, as DNA: TGTGCCAGCAGTCACGACCTGAACACTGAAGCTTTCTTT.

This clonotype was picked up many times. This sequence joins TRBV28 and TRBJ1-5; a possible D gene is TRBD1 (6 bases). Germline CDR1 reads MDHEN; CDR2 reads SYDVKM. CDR3 length: 14 residues. Trimming cost V 1 base and J 5 bases, with 9 bases left between them. The CDR3 sequence is CASSLLSGDQPQHF. Here the CDR3 DNA reads TGTGCCAGCAGTTTATTGTCAGGGGATCAGCCCCAGCATTTT.

The chain carries TRBV7-6 and TRBJ2-7, with D uncertain. V gave up 2 bases and J gave up 3 bases, with 14 bases separating them. Per the germline V gene, CDR1 is SGHVS and CDR2 is FNYEAQ. This CDR3 comprises 15 residues. The DNA of the CDR3 is TGTGCCAGCAGCTTATTTTCCGGCCCGATCTACGAGCAGTACTTC. This encodes CASSLFSGPIYEQYF.

V and J are TRBV6-1 and TRBJ1-2; D is ambiguous. Germline V gene sequence: CDR1 MNHNS, CDR2 SASEGT. CDR3 size: 10 residues. Trimming cost V 5 bases and J 11 bases, with 9 bases left between them. DNA for the CDR3: TGTGCCAGCAGTAGTGCGCAGTACACCTTC. Protein: CASSSAQYTF.

This clonotype was recorded many times. This chain joins TRBV6-5 and TRBJ1-5; D uncertain. Germline V lookup: CDR1 MNHEY, CDR2 SVGAGI. The length of the CDR3 is 15 residues. V dropped 2 bases and J dropped 6 bases, with 14 bases sitting between them. The CDR3 sequence is CASSYGYSIFQPQHF. The CDR3 DNA sequence: TGTGCCAGCAGTTACGGGTACAGTATATTTCAGCCCCAGCATTTT.

This rearrangement joins TRBV30 to TRBJ2-4; D is ambiguous. The V end lost 1 base, the J end lost 4 bases, and 11 bases lay between the germline ends. The CDR3 runs 14 residues. The germline gives CDR1 GTSNPN, CDR2 SVGIG (reference sequence). The CDR3 region is CAWSDRNKKNIQYF. Here the CDR3 DNA reads TGTGCCTGGAGTGACCGAAATAAAAAAAACATTCAGTACTTC.

The chain couples TRBV27 to TRBJ1-4; 8 nucleotides align to TRBD1. The CDR3 length is 15 residues. The junction had 8 bases not matched to a gene; V was cut back by 6 bases and J by 5 bases. Germline lookup yields CDR1 MNHEY and CDR2 SMNVEV (reference sequence). The CDR3 bases are TGTGCCAGCAGCCGTCGGACAGGGCGGAATGAAAAACTGTTTTTT. This encodes CASSRRTGRNEKLFF.

Notes on this clonotype: One end of the junction fails to match germline, which may point to a read error. The chain combines TRBV19 with TRBJ2-7, with 9 nucleotides matching TRBD1. CDR3 size: 15 residues. CDR1 and CDR2 (germline): LNHDA, SQIVND (reference sequence). In nucleotides, the CDR3 is TGTGCCAGTAGTAGCATAGAGCCGGGACAGGGAGTTCCCCACTTC. Translation: CASSSIEPGQGVPHF.

This clonotype was seen repeatedly, ten times or more. V usage is TRBV28 and J usage is TRBJ1-5; no firm D call. The germline V and J ends were trimmed by 3 bases and 2 bases, with 11 bases remaining between them. The CDR3 has 15 residues. CDR1 and CDR2 from the germline V gene are MDHEN and SYDVKM. The CDR3 loop is CASSFHRRGNQPQHF. CDR3 coding DNA: TGTGCCAGCAGTTTTCATCGTCGGGGCAATCAGCCCCAGCATTTT.

This sequence joins TRBV7-3 and TRBJ2-7, with a weak D call TRBD2 (6 bases). There are 13 residues in the CDR3. Germline values: CDR1 SGHTA, CDR2 FQGTGA. V lost 0 bases and J 6 bases, leaving 9 bases between the germline ends. The CDR3 region is CASSLTGGREQYF. In DNA form, the CDR3 reads TGTGCCAGCAGCTTAACGGGAGGCCGCGAGCAGTACTTC.

V is TRBV11-2 and J is TRBJ2-2; TRBD1 matches 8 bases. Germline lookup yields CDR1 SGHAT and CDR2 FQNNGV. V lost 5 bases to trimming and J lost 5 bases; unmatched junction nucleotides: 16. This CDR3 is 18 amino acids long. CDR3 sequence reads: CASSPFLLWTGQTGELFF. In DNA form, the CDR3 reads TGTGCCAGCAGCCCGTTCTTACTTTGGACAGGGCAAACCGGGGAGCTGTTTTTT.

Of note for this clonotype: A much bigger clone sits one base away, suggesting this may be a read error. V and J are TRBV12-3 or TRBV12-4 and TRBJ1-5; D gene unclear. Trimming took 2 bases from V and 4 from J, leaving 9 bases between them. The CDR3 spans 14 residues. CDR3 coding DNA: TGTGCCAGCAGTTTAATCACGGGGAATCAGCCCCAGCATTTT. Residues: CASSLITGNQPQHF.

V gene TRBV28 combines with J gene TRBJ1-1; 7 nucleotides line up with TRBD1. Trimming at V came to 6 bases and at J to 2 bases, leaving 9 bases not matched to a gene. Per germline, CDR1 MDHEN and CDR2 SYDVKM. This CDR3 spans 15 amino acids. CDR3 nucleotide sequence: TGTGCCAGCAGAATGGGGACAGTAGAAAACACTGAAGCTTTCTTT. Protein product: CASRMGTVENTEAFF.

V and J are TRBV3-1 and TRBJ2-4; 7 bases map to TRBD1. V gave up 2 bases and J gave up 8 bases; unmatched junction bases: 9. CDR1 LGHDT and CDR2 YNNKEL come from the germline V gene (reference sequence). The CDR3 spans 15 residues. The CDR3 DNA reads TGTGCCAGCAGCCAAAGCTACAGGGGAAAAGACATTCAGTACTTC. Translation gives CASSQSYRGKDIQYF.

The V gene is TRBV5-1, the J gene TRBJ2-2; D might be TRBD1 (6 bases). The V and J ends lost 4 bases and 5 bases respectively, with 15 bases between them. The CDR3 sequence is 15 residues long. Per germline, CDR1 SGHRS and CDR2 YFSETQ. The CDR3 region is CASSQHRDHTGELFF. CDR3 coding DNA: TGCGCCAGCAGCCAGCACAGGGACCATACCGGGGAGCTGTTTTTT.

This clonotype was observed many times. The V call is TRBV7-3, the J call TRBJ2-5; no clear D gene. The CDR3 extends over 13 amino acids. CDR1 is SGHTA and CDR2 is FQGTGA in the germline V gene. The V gene lost 5 bases and the J gene lost 5 bases, with 12 bases spanning the gap. The CDR3: CASSPFVGETQYF. The CDR3 DNA is TGTGCCAGCAGCCCCTTCGTAGGGGAGACCCAGTACTTC.

At least ten counts were recorded for this clonotype. The chain joins TRBV7-8 to TRBJ2-7; D is unresolved. Germline CDR1 reads SGHVS; CDR2 reads FQNEAQ. V was trimmed by 1 base and J by 3 bases, leaving 7 bases between them. This CDR3 has 13 amino acids. In DNA, the CDR3 is TGTGCCAGCAGCTTAGTCAGATTCTACGAGCAGTACTTC. It yields the protein CASSLVRFYEQYF. Based on the CDR3 plus reference TRBV7-8 and TRBJ2-7, the full variable domain is GAGVSQSPRYKVAKRGQDVALRCDPISGHVSLFWYQQALGQGPEFLTYFQNEAQLDKSGLPSDRFFAERPEGSVSTLKIQRTQQEDSAVYLCASSLVRFYEQYFGPGTRLTVT.

This clonotype has ten or more counts. The V gene is TRBV28, the J gene TRBJ2-7; TRBD2 matches at 8 bases. Unmatched junction bases numbered 8, after V lost 7 bases and J lost 3 bases. The CDR3 consists of 14 residues. CDR1 MDHEN and CDR2 SYDVKM come from the germline V gene. The CDR3 here is CASTRRGVGYEQYF. The CDR3, as DNA: TGTGCCAGCACCCGGCGGGGGGTCGGCTACGAGCAGTACTTC. The variable domain in full, completed from reference TRBV28 and TRBJ2-7, reads DVKVTQSSRYLVKRTGEKVFLECVQDMDHENMFWYRQDPGLGLRLIYFSYDVKMKEKGDIPEGYSVSREKKERFSLILESASTNQTSMYLCASTRRGVGYEQYFGPGTRLTVT.

This clonotype was seen at least ten times. The J gene is TRBJ2-7, the V gene TRBV28, with D perhaps matching TRBD2 (5 bases). V shed 6 bases and J shed 5 bases, with 14 bases lying between them. The CDR3 loop spans 13 amino acids. CDR1 is MDHEN, CDR2 SYDVKM, per germline. This chain's CDR3 is CASSRGLGDEQYF. The CDR3 nucleotides read TGTGCCAGCAGCCGAGGACTGGGCGACGAGCAGTACTTC.